These 29 T cell receptor beta chains were all obtained from the same sample, sequenced in a study of blood T cells in healthy people across ages. Then a second PCR, running about 6 to 12 cycles, was carried out with a sample-barcoded 5' primer and a J-beta primer mix. Via MiXCR, TCRdb re-called the 5' RACE reads, giving one row per CDR3 protein. Among 600,000 or so distinct CDR3 sequences listed, approximately 30% were seen once. The specimen sequenced was blood. Receptors originate from a woman at least 80 years old in good health.

In its sample, this clonotype was seen many times. The chain is built from TRBV7-2 and TRBJ1-2, with D maybe TRBD1 (5 bases). This CDR3 is 17 amino acids long. In germline, CDR1 is SGHTA, CDR2 FQGNSA. Trimming left V 5 bases short and J 9 bases short, with 28 bases between. The CDR3 protein is CASSRSPVGTETPRYTF. DNA for the CDR3: TGTGCCAGCAGCCGATCCCCGGTAGGGACGGAAACTCCTCGCTACACCTTC.

This clonotype was seen a few times. A much larger clone sits a single nucleotide away, making a read error possible. The rearrangement uses TRBV5-6 and TRBJ2-4; D remains ambiguous. The closer fit of TRBJ2-5 to the DNA end suggests the J call may be wrong. This CDR3 has 13 amino acids. Per the germline V gene, CDR1 is SGHDT and CDR2 is YYEEEE. CDR3 sequence (DNA): TGTGCCGGCAGCTTGCGTATTATGGAGACCCAGTACTTC. Protein: CAGSLRIMETQYF.

Notes on this clonotype: This may arise from a read error, as a much more abundant clone is one base away. V and J are TRBV9 and TRBJ2-6, with D possibly being TRBD1 or TRBD2 (5 bases each). The CDR3 runs to 15 residues. Germline V gene data show CDR1 as SGDLS and CDR2 as YYNGEE. The CDR3 region has the DNA TGTGCCAGCGCTAAGGGGAGCTCTGGGGCCAACGTCCGGACTTTC. As protein: CASAKGSSGANVRTF. Based on the CDR3 plus reference TRBV9 and TRBJ2-6, the full variable domain is DSGVTQTPKHLITATGQRVTLRCSPRSGDLSVYWYQQSLDQGLQFLIQYYNGEERAKGNILERFSAQQFPDLHSELNLSSLELGDSALYFCASAKGSSGANVRTFGAGSRLTVL.

The chain joins TRBV5-1 to TRBJ2-5; D not resolved. CDR3 length equals 15 residues. CDR1 is SGHRS and CDR2 is YFSETQ in the germline V gene. V dropped 5 bases and J dropped 5 bases, with 19 bases sitting between them. CDR3 loop: CASRFETLNRETQYF. The CDR3 DNA reads TGCGCCAGCAGGTTCGAGACCCTGAACCGGGAGACCCAGTACTTC.

Ten or more counts support this clonotype. This chain uses TRBV6-6 with TRBJ1-1, with D maybe TRBD1 (5 bases). Between the trimmed V and J ends, which lost 6 bases and 4 bases, there was a span of 15 bases. This CDR3 has 14 residues. CDR1 MNHNY and CDR2 SVGAGI come from the germline V gene (reference sequence). In DNA form, the CDR3 reads TGTGCCAGCAGGCCTCGGGGGGGTGGCACTGAAGCTTTCTTT. It codes for CASRPRGGGTEAFF.

A few counts support this clonotype. The V call is TRBV7-9, the J call TRBJ1-5; D perhaps matches TRBD1 (6 bases). V was pared by 2 bases and J by 6 bases, with 11 bases between. CDR1 is SEHNR, CDR2 FQNEAQ, per germline (reference sequence). The CDR3 spans 14 residues. DNA for the CDR3: TGTGCCAGCAGCTTACCAGGGGAACGTCAGCCCCAGCATTTT. Translated: CASSLPGERQPQHF. The complete variable domain, with remaining parts taken from reference TRBV7-9 and TRBJ1-5, reads DTGVSQNPRHKITKRGQNVTFRCDPISEHNRLYWYRQTLGQGPEFLTYFQNEAQLEKSRLLSDRFSAERPKGSFSTLEIQRTEQGDSAMYLCASSLPGERQPQHFGDGTRLSIL.

The rearrangement joins TRBV7-2 to TRBJ2-1, with a possible D match to TRBD2 (6 bases). V was shortened by 1 base and J by 4 bases, with 14 bases between the two germline ends. Germline-derived CDR1 and CDR2 are SGHTA and FQGNSA. This CDR3 comprises 16 residues. The CDR3 spells CASSLDGGSVYNEQFF. The CDR3, as DNA: TGTGCCAGCAGCTTAGATGGAGGGAGCGTTTACAATGAGCAGTTCTTC.

The chain links TRBV6-2 or TRBV6-3 to TRBJ2-3; TRBD2 matches at 8 bases. Germline values: CDR1 MNHEY, CDR2 SVGEGT. Germline trimming cut 7 bases from V and 5 bases from J; bases unmatched to any gene: 11. The CDR3 totals 15 residues. The CDR3 DNA sequence: TGTGCCAGCAAGTTCAGAGCCCGGGGGGGAGATACGCAGTATTTT. Its translation is CASKFRARGGDTQYF.

The chain recombines TRBV30 with TRBJ1-1; 8 bases are shared with TRBD1. Germline lookup yields CDR1 GTSNPN and CDR2 SVGIG (reference sequence). Germline trimming cut 5 bases from V and 6 bases from J; bases unmatched to any gene: 5. The CDR3 has 12 amino acids. The CDR3 sequence: CAWGQGGAEAFF. CDR3 coding DNA: TGTGCCTGGGGACAGGGAGGCGCTGAAGCTTTCTTT.

This clonotype was recorded at least ten times. The genes are TRBV27 and TRBJ1-5, with 8 bases fitting TRBD1. Losses at the gene ends were 9 bases for V and 0 bases for J; bases not matched to a gene: 7. Germline assignment: CDR1 MNHEY and CDR2 SMNVEV (reference sequence). The CDR3 consists of 15 residues. CDR3 nucleotides: TGTGCCAGTGGGACGACAGGGGCTAGCAATCAGCCCCAGCATTTT. This codes for CASGTTGASNQPQHF.

This rearrangement joins TRBV5-1 to TRBJ1-3; no firm D call. This CDR3 region has 17 residues. Germline CDR1 reads SGHRS; CDR2 reads YFSETQ. The germline V and J ends were trimmed by 3 bases and 3 bases, with 19 bases remaining between them. CDR3 bases: TGCGCCAGCAGCTCGACGACCGGGTCCAGAGGTGGAAACACCATATATTTT. Translation: CASSSTTGSRGGNTIYF.

This clonotype was detected ten times or more. The rearrangement uses TRBV19 and TRBJ2-4; D is unclear. This CDR3 region has 11 residues. Between the trimmed V and J ends, which lost 3 bases and 4 bases, there was a span of 1 base. The V gene's germline CDR1 is LNHDA and CDR2 SQIVND (reference sequence). In DNA, the CDR3 is TGTGCCAGTAGTATTAAAAACATTCAGTACTTC. Translating it yields CASSIKNIQYF.

As for this clonotype: This could be a read error, since a much larger clone is one nucleotide away. V gene TRBV2 combines with J gene TRBJ2-2; maybe TRBD1 (6 bases). CDR1 and CDR2 from the germline V gene are SNHLY and FYNNEI. This CDR3 spans 13 amino acids. The V end lost 2 bases, the J end lost 9 bases, and 10 bases lay between the germline ends. The CDR3: CASSELGAWELFF. In DNA, the CDR3 is TGTGCCAGCAGTGAACTGGGGGCCTGGGAGCTGTTTTTT.

In this sample, this clonotype turned up many times. This chain links TRBV6-5 with TRBJ1-2; the match to TRBD1 covers 12 bases. The V gene's germline CDR1 is MNHEY and CDR2 SVGAGI. Trimming removed 6 bases from V and 8 bases from J; junction bases left unmatched: 7. The CDR3 sequence is 14 residues long. The CDR3 DNA follows: TGTGCCAGCAGCACCGGGACAGGGGGCCGAGGCTACACCTTC. It yields the protein CASSTGTGGRGYTF.

In this sample, this clonotype turned up many times. The chain links TRBV12-3 or TRBV12-4 to TRBJ2-1; TRBD2 aligns across 9 bases. This CDR3 has 14 residues. V trimming: 7 bases; J trimming: 8 bases; junction bases outside the gene matches: 9. The CDR3 here is CASKAGLAIDEQFF. In DNA form, the CDR3 reads TGTGCCAGCAAGGCCGGACTAGCGATCGATGAGCAGTTCTTC.

There are many counts of this clonotype. The chain employs TRBV9 and TRBJ2-1, with TRBD1 identical over 7 bases. In germline, CDR1 is SGDLS, CDR2 YYNGEE. The V segment lost 0 bases and the J segment 4 bases; nucleotides outside the gene matches: 7. CDR3 size: 16 residues. CDR3 DNA: TGTGCCAGCAGCGTAGCGCCCGGGACAGAATACAATGAGCAGTTCTTC. Its translation: CASSVAPGTEYNEQFF.

Comments on this clonotype: This clone may be a read error of a much larger clone one base away. The chain employs TRBV12-3 or TRBV12-4 and TRBJ2-3, with D perhaps matching TRBD1 or TRBD2 (5 bases each). The CDR3 spans 16 residues. The DNA for the CDR3 is TGTGCCAGCAGCTGGATGAGAGGGGTTGGCACAGATGCGCAGTATTTT. As protein: CASSWMRGVGTDAQYF.

This clonotype was found many times. Possible read error: a much larger clone is one base away. The chain joins TRBV7-9 to TRBJ1-6; 8 bases fit TRBD1. V was clipped by 4 bases and J by 14 bases; unmatched bases: 10. The CDR3 is made up of 14 amino acids. Germline V gene lookup returns CDR1 SEHNR and CDR2 FQNEAQ (reference sequence). CDR3 region: CASSWAGQALTLHF. For the CDR3, the DNA is TGTGCCAGCAGCTGGGCGGGACAGGCCCTCACCCTCCACTTT.

The chain has TRBV5-1 and TRBJ2-2, with 7 bases identical to TRBD1. This CDR3 spans 16 amino acids. Germline trimming cut 1 base from V and 4 bases from J; bases unmatched to any gene: 7. Germline lookup yields CDR1 SGHRS and CDR2 YFSETQ. The chain's CDR3 is CASSLKQGSLTGELFF. For the CDR3, the DNA is TGCGCCAGCAGCTTGAAACAGGGGAGTCTCACCGGGGAGCTGTTTTTT.

This clonotype was detected many times. This sequence may be a read error, since a much larger clone differs from it by one base. V gene TRBV11-2 combines with J gene TRBJ2-1; D possibly matches TRBD1 or TRBD2 (5 bases each). The DNA matches TRBJ2-7 better at its end, which makes the J call doubtful. This CDR3 is built from 16 residues. Looked up from germline, CDR1 is SGHAT and CDR2 is FQNNGV. CDR3 in DNA: TGTGCCAGCAGCCCCCGGGACGCGAGCTCCTACAATGAGCAGTACTTC. Amino acids: CASSPRDASSYNEQYF.

This clonotype was recorded at least ten times. The J gene is TRBJ2-3, the V gene TRBV20-1, with TRBD2 identical over 14 bases. CDR3 length: 20 amino acids. Germline values: CDR1 DFQATT, CDR2 SNEGSKA (reference sequence). The V gene end was trimmed by 5 bases and the J gene end by 2 bases; junction bases not matched to a gene: 18. CDR3 sequence reads: CSAALGLAGGLVTITDTQYF. The CDR3 nucleotides read TGCAGTGCTGCCCTCGGACTAGCGGGGGGCCTAGTAACGATCACAGATACGCAGTATTTT.

Notes on this clonotype: A much larger clone differs from this one at a single base, so this may be a read error. The chain links TRBV20-1 to TRBJ2-7; tentatively, D is TRBD1 (6 bases). Per the germline V gene, CDR1 is DFQATT and CDR2 is SNEGSKA (reference sequence). The CDR3 runs to 14 residues. V dropped 6 bases and J dropped 5 bases, with 20 bases sitting between them. CDR3 protein: CSAEIQGNIHEQYF. In DNA form, the CDR3 reads TGCAGTGCCGAAATACAGGGAAATATCCACGAGCAGTACTTC.

A few counts support this clonotype. V gene TRBV7-3 combines with J gene TRBJ2-3; TRBD2 might be the D (7 bases). The CDR3 is 16 amino acids. Between the trimmed V and J ends, which lost 0 bases and 3 bases, there was a span of 13 bases. Per germline, CDR1 SGHTA and CDR2 FQGTGA. The CDR3 DNA is TGTGCCAGCAGCTTAACGGGGGGGCGCGGGACAGATACGCAGTATTTT. This gives the protein CASSLTGGRGTDTQYF.

This clonotype was counted only a few times. V is TRBV7-9 and J is TRBJ2-3, with 9 bases that match TRBD2. The CDR3 sequence is 18 residues long. Germline trimming cut 0 bases from V and 1 base from J; bases unmatched to any gene: 8. Per the germline V gene, CDR1 is SEHNR and CDR2 is FQNEAQ (reference sequence). The CDR3 reads CASSLARASGVGTDTQYF. In DNA form, the CDR3 reads TGTGCCAGCAGCTTAGCAAGGGCTAGCGGGGTAGGCACAGATACGCAGTATTTT. Together with reference TRBV7-9 and TRBJ2-3, the CDR3 gives the full variable domain: DTGVSQNPRHKITKRGQNVTFRCDPISEHNRLYWYRQTLGQGPEFLTYFQNEAQLEKSRLLSDRFSAERPKGSFSTLEIQRTEQGDSAMYLCASSLARASGVGTDTQYFGPGTRLTVL.

This clonotype was found many times. The chain employs TRBV7-2 and TRBJ2-1; D might be TRBD2 (5 bases). This CDR3 has 16 amino acids. CDR1 SGHTA and CDR2 FQGNSA come from the germline V gene. Trimming cost V 3 bases and J 8 bases, with 20 bases left between them. CDR3 residues: CASSFRTPLVGDEQFF. As DNA, the CDR3 is TGTGCCAGCAGCTTCCGGACTCCACTCGTGGGCGATGAGCAGTTCTTC.

The rearrangement links TRBV20-1 to TRBJ2-4; perhaps TRBD2 as D (6 bases). Per germline, CDR1 DFQATT and CDR2 SNEGSKA (reference sequence). Trimming removed 6 bases at V and 15 bases at J, with 24 bases between. The CDR3 contains 13 residues. The CDR3 DNA sequence: TGCAGTGCCCCAAGTCGGGACTCTGGGAGAGGGTACTTC. It encodes CSAPSRDSGRGYF.

This clonotype was recorded only once. The V call is TRBV20-1, the J call TRBJ2-7; the D is unclear. The CDR3 extends over 13 amino acids. Trimming took 5 bases from V and 3 from J, leaving 14 bases between them. Germline V gene lookup returns CDR1 DFQATT and CDR2 SNEGSKA (reference sequence). The CDR3 DNA follows: TGCAGTGCTGAAAACCGGGTCCTCTACGAGCAGTACTTC. Translated, it gives CSAENRVLYEQYF.

This clonotype was seen at least ten times. This sequence joins TRBV27 and TRBJ2-6; 7 bases align to TRBD1. CDR1 is MNHEY, CDR2 SMNVEV, per germline (reference sequence). V trimming: 3 bases; J trimming: 0 bases; junction bases outside the gene matches: 5. CDR3 length equals 17 residues. Written as DNA, the CDR3 is TGTGCCAGCAGTTTTGAGGGGGCTCCCTCTGGGGCCAACGTCCTGACTTTC. As protein: CASSFEGAPSGANVLTF.

This clonotype was detected a few times. The chain is built from TRBV20-1 and TRBJ2-1; D not resolved. In germline, CDR1 is DFQATT, CDR2 SNEGSKA (reference sequence). V gave up 4 bases and J gave up 0 bases, with 10 bases separating them. CDR3 size: 14 residues. The CDR3 protein is CSAIRVGSYNEQFF. CDR3 nucleotide sequence: TGCAGTGCTATACGGGTGGGCTCCTACAATGAGCAGTTCTTC.